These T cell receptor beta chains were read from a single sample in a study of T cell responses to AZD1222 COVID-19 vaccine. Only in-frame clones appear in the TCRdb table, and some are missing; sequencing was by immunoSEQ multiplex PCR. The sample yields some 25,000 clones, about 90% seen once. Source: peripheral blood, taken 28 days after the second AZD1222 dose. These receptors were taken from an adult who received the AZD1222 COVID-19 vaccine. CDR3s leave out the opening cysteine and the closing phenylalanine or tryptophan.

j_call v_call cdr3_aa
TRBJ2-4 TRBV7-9 ASSISRTQNIQY
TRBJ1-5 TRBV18 ASSPGVGNNQPQH
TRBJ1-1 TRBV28 ASSRTGGPAEAF
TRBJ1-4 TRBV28 ASRVGGGHEKLF
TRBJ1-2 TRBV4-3 ASSQAGTGNSLQGYT
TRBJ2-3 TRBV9 ASSRGTLAGGDTQY
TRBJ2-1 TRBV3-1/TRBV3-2 ASSQGWDSFTYNEQF
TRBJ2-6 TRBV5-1 ASSPGQGIYSGANVLT
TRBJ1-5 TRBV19 ASNQGGAQGGNQPQH
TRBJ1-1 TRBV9 ASSVQGNTEAF